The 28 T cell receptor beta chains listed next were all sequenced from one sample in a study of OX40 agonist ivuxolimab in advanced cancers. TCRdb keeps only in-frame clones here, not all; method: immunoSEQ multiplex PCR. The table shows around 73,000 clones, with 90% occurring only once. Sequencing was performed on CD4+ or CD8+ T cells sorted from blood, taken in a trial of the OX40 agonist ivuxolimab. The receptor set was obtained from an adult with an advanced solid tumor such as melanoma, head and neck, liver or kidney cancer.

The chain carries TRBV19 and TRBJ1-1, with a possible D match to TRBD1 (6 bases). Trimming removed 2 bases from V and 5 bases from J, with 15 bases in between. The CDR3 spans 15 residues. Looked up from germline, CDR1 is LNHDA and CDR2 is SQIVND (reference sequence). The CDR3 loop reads CASSISATGRTEAFF. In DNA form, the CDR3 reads TGTGCCAGTAGTATATCCGCGACAGGTCGGACTGAAGCTTTCTTT.

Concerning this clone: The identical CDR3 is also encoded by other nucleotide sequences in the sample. The CDR3 nucleotides are TGTGCCACCAGCAGAGAGGGGGGGAGGACCTACGAGCAGTACTTC. It is translated as CATSREGGRTYEQYF. V usage is TRBV15 and J usage is TRBJ2-7, with TRBD2 matching over 7 bases. The CDR3 extends over 15 amino acids. Germline V lookup: CDR1 LNHNV, CDR2 YYDKDF (reference sequence). J was trimmed by 2 bases and V by 0 bases; bases with no gene match: 4.

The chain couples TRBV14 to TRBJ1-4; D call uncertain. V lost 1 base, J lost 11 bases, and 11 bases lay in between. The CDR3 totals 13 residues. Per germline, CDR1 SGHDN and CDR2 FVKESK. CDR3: CASSQGGNPKLFF. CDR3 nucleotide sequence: TGTGCCAGCAGCCAAGGGGGAAATCCGAAACTGTTTTTT.

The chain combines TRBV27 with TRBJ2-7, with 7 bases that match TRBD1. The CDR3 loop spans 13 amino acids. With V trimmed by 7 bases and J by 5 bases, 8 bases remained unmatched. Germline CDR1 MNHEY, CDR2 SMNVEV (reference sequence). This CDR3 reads CASMHRGQHEQYF. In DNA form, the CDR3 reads TGTGCCAGCATGCACAGGGGCCAACACGAGCAGTACTTC.

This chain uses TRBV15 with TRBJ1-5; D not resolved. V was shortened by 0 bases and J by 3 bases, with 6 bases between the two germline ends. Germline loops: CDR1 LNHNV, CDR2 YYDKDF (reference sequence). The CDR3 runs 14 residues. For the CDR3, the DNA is TGTGCCACCAGCAGAGAGGGCCTCAATCAGCCCCAGCATTTT. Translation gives CATSREGLNQPQHF.

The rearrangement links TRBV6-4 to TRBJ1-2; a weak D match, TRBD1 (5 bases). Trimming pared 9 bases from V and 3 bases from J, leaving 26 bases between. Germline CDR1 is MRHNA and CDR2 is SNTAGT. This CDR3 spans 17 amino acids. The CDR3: CASQPPGPKREYYGYTF. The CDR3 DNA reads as TGTGCCAGTCAACCCCCGGGACCGAAGCGAGAATACTATGGCTACACCTTC.

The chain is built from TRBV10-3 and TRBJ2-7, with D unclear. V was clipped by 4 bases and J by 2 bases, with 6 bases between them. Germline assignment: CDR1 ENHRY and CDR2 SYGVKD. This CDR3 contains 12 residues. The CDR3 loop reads CAISGPTYEQYF. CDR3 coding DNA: TGTGCCATCAGTGGGCCGACCTACGAGCAGTACTTC.

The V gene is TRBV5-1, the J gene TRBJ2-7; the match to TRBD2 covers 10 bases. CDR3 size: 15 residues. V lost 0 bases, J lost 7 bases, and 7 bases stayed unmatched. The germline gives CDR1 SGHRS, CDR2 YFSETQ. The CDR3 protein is CASSLDPSGRGEQYF. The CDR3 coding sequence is TGCGCCAGCAGCTTGGACCCTAGCGGGAGAGGAGAGCAGTACTTC. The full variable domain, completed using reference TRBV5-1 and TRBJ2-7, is KAGVTQTPRYLIKTRGQQVTLSCSPISGHRSVSWYQQTPGQGLQFLFEYFSETQRNKGNFPGRFSGRQFSNSRSEMNVSTLELGDSALYLCASSLDPSGRGEQYFGPGTRLTVT.

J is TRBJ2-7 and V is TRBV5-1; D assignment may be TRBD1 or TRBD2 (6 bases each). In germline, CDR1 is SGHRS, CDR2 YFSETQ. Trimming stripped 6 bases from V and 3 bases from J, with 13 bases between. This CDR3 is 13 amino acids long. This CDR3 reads CASMEEGGYEQYF. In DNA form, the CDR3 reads TGCGCCAGCATGGAGGAGGGGGGCTACGAGCAGTACTTC.

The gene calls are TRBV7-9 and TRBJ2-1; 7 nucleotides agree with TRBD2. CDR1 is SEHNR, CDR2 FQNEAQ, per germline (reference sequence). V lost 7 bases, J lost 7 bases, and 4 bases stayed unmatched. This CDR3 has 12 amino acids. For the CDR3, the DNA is TGTGCCAGCACTAGGGAGGGGAATGAGCAGTTCTTC. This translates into CASTREGNEQFF. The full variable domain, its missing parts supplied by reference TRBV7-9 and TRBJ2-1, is DTGVSQNPRHKITKRGQNVTFRCDPISEHNRLYWYRQTLGQGPEFLTYFQNEAQLEKSRLLSDRFSAERPKGSFSTLEIQRTEQGDSAMYLCASTREGNEQFFGPGTRLTVL.

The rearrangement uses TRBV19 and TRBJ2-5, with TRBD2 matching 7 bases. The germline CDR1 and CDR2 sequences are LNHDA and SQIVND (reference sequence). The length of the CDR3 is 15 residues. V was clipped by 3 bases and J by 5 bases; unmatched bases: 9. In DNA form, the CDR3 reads TGTGCCAGTAGTATTCATGCGGGAGCAGGGGAGACCCAGTACTTC. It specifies CASSIHAGAGETQYF.

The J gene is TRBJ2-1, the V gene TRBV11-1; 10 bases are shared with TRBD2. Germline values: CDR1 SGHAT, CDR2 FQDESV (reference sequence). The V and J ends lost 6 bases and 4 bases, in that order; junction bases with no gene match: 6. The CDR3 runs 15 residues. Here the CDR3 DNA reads TGTGCCAGCAGATCGGGACTAGCGATGTACAATGAGCAGTTCTTC. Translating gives CASRSGLAMYNEQFF.

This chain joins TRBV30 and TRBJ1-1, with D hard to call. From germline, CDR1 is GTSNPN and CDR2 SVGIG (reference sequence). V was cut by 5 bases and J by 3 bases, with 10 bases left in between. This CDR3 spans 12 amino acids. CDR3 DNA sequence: TGTGCCTGGGGCAGGCTATACACTGAAGCTTTCTTT. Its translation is CAWGRLYTEAFF.

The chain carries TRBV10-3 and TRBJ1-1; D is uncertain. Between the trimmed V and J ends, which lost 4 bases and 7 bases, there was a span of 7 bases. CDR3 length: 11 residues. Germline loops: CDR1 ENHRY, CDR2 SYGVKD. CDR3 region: CAISGAYEAFF. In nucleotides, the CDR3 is TGTGCCATCAGTGGGGCCTATGAAGCTTTCTTT.

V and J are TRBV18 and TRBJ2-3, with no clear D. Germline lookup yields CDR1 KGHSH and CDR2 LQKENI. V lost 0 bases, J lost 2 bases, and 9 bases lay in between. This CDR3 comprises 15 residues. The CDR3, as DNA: TGTGCCAGCTCACCACCGGGTCAGTTCACAGATACGCAGTATTTT. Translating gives CASSPPGQFTDTQYF.

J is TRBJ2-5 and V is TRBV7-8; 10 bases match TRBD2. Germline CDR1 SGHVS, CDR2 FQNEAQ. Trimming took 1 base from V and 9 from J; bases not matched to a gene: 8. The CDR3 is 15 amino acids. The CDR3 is CASSLGLSSGSAQYF. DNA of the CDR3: TGTGCCAGCAGCTTAGGCCTCTCTAGCGGGAGTGCCCAGTACTTC.

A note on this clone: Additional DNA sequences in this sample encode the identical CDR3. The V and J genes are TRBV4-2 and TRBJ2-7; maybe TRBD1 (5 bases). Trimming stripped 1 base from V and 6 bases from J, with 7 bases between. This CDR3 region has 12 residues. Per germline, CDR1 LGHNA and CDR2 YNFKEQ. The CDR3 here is CASSQVTGEQYF. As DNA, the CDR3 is TGTGCCAGCAGCCAAGTTACAGGCGAGCAGTACTTC.

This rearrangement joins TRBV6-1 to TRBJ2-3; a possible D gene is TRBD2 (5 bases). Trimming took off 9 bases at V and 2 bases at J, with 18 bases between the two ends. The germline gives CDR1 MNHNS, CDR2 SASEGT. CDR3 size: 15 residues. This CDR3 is CARGFSAKYTDTQYF. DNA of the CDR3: TGTGCCAGGGGTTTTAGCGCAAAATACACAGATACGCAGTATTTT.

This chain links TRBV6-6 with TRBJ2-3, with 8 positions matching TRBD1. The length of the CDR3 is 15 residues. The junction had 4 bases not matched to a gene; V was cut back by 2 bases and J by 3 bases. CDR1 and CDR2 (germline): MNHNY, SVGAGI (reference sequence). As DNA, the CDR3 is TGTGCCAGCAGTTACCCAGGACAGGGTACAGATACGCAGTATTTT. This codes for CASSYPGQGTDTQYF.

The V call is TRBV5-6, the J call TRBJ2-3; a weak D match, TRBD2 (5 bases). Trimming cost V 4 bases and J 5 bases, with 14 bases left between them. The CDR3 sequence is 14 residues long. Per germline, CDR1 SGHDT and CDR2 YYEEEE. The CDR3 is CASSLRLTRDTQYF. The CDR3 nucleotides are TGTGCCAGCAGCCTCCGACTAACGAGAGATACGCAGTATTTT.

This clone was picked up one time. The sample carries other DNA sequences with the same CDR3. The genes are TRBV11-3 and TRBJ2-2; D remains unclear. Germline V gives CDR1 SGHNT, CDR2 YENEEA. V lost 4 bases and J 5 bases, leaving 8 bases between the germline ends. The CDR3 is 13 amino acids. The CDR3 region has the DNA TGTGCCAGCAGCTCGGAAGTTACCGGGGAGCTGTTTTTT. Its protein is CASSSEVTGELFF.

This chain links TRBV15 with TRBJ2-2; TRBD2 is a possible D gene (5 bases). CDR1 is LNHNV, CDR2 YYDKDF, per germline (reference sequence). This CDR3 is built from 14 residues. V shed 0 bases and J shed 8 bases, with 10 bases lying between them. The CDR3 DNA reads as TGTGCCACCAGCAGAGATTGGACTTCTGGGGAGCTGTTTTTT. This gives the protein CATSRDWTSGELFF.

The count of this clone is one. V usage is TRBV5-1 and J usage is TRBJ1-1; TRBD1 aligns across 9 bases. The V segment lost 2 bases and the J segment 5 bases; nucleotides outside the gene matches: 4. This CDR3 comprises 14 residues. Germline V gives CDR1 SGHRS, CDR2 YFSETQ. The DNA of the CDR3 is TGCGCCAGCAGCTTACAGGGGGCGAGGACTGAAGCTTTCTTT. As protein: CASSLQGARTEAFF.

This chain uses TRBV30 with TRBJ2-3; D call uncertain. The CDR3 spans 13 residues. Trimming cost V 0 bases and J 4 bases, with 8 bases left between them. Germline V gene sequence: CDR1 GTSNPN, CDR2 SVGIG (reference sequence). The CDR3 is CAWSVRGADTQYF. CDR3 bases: TGTGCCTGGAGTGTACGTGGGGCAGATACGCAGTATTTT.

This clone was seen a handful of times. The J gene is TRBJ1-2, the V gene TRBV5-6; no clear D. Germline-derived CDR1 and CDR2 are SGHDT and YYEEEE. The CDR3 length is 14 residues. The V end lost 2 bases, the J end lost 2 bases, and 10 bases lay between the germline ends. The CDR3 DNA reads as TGTGCCAGCAGCTTTCGAACGGGCAACTATGGCTACACCTTC. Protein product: CASSFRTGNYGYTF.

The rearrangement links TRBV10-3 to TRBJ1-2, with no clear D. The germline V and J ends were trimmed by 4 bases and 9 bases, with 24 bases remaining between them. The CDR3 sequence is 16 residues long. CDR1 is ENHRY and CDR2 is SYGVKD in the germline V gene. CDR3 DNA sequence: TGTGCCATCAGTGTCCCCCCCACGGACTATCCCCGGAGCTACACCTTC. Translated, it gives CAISVPPTDYPRSYTF.

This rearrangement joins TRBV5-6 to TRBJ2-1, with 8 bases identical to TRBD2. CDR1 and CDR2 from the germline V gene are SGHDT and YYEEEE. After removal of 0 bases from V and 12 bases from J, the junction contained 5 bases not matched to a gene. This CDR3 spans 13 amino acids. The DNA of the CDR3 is TGTGCCAGCAGCTTGGGGGGCGGGAGGTGGCAGTTCTTC. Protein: CASSLGGGRWQFF. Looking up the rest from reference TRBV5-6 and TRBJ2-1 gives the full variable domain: DAGVTQSPTHLIKTRGQQVTLRCSPKSGHDTVSWYQQALGQGPQFIFQYYEEEERQRGNFPDRFSGHQFPNYSSELNVNALLLGDSALYLCASSLGGGRWQFFGPGTRLTVL.

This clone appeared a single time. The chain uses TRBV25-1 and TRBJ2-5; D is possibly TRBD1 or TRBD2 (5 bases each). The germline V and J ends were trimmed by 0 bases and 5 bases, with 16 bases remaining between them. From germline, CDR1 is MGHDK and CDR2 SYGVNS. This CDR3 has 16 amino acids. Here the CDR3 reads CASSEYGGGRKETQYF. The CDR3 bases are TGTGCCAGCAGTGAATATGGTGGGGGTAGGAAGGAGACCCAGTACTTC.